The 27 T cell receptor beta chains below all came from one sample that was sequenced in a study of blood T cell repertoires in COVID-19. This table comes from immunoSEQ multiplex PCR, and its TCRdb copy is limited to in-frame clones, with some not included. In the table there are some 150,000 clones, about 88% of which are singletons. Sequencing was carried out using PBMCs or T cells enriched from blood (not recorded which). These receptors originate from a human donor with acute COVID-19. The donor label of this sample is uncertain.

Remarks on this clone: Different DNA sequences within this sample yield the same CDR3. The chain links TRBV12-3 or TRBV12-4 to TRBJ2-4; 7 bases agree with TRBD2. The V and J ends lost 3 bases and 4 bases, in that order; junction bases with no gene match: 0. The CDR3 runs to 13 residues. CDR3 in DNA: TGTGCCAGCAGTTTCGGGGGGAAAAACATTCAGTACTTC. Its translation is CASSFGGKNIQYF.

The chain joins TRBV19 to TRBJ2-5; 11 bases align to TRBD1. The CDR3 length is 15 residues. Germline V gene sequence: CDR1 LNHDA, CDR2 SQIVND (reference sequence). With 4 bases clipped from V and 5 bases from J, the junction kept 6 bases outside the gene matches. The DNA for the CDR3 is TGTGCCAGTAGTACCCGGGACAGGGGGACGGAGACCCAGTACTTC. As protein: CASSTRDRGTETQYF.

The CDR3 DNA reads as TGTGCCAGCAGCGACCGACAGTACCAAGAGACCCAGTACTTC. It translates to CASSDRQYQETQYF. The J gene is TRBJ2-5, the V gene TRBV5-6; tentatively, D is TRBD1 (5 bases). The CDR3 is made up of 14 amino acids. The germline gives CDR1 SGHDT, CDR2 YYEEEE. V was trimmed by 4 bases and J by 0 bases, leaving 10 bases between them.

The gene calls are TRBV3-1 (or the pseudogene TRBV3-2) and TRBJ2-3; TRBD2 might be the D (5 bases). Deletions cut 0 bases from V and 0 bases from J, with 16 bases between. CDR3 length: 18 residues. Germline CDR1 reads LGHDT; CDR2 reads YNNKEL (reference sequence). Here the CDR3 reads CASSQDMAGTLSTDTQYF. The CDR3 DNA follows: TGTGCCAGCAGCCAAGATATGGCGGGTACCCTTAGCACAGATACGCAGTATTTT.

The rearrangement links TRBV15 to TRBJ2-3; 12 bases map to TRBD2. From germline, CDR1 is LNHNV and CDR2 YYDKDF (reference sequence). V dropped 3 bases and J dropped 5; count of bases not matched to a gene: 3. The length of the CDR3 is 15 residues. In DNA form, the CDR3 reads TGTGCCACCAGCAGCGGACTAGCGGGGCGAGATACGCAGTATTTT. Translation gives CATSSGLAGRDTQYF.

The chain uses TRBV3-1 (or the pseudogene TRBV3-2) and TRBJ2-7, with 7 bases identical to TRBD1. Germline CDR1 reads LGHDT; CDR2 reads YNNKEL (reference sequence). The CDR3 has 15 residues. After removal of 4 bases from V and 0 bases from J, the junction contained 6 bases not matched to a gene. CDR3 nucleotide sequence: TGTGCCAGCAGCCTAGGCAGGGGGAGCTCCTACGAGCAGTACTTC. It encodes CASSLGRGSSYEQYF.

The chain joins TRBV20-1 to TRBJ1-1, with D hard to call. There are 9 residues in the CDR3. Germline V gene sequence: CDR1 DFQATT, CDR2 SNEGSKA (reference sequence). Deletions cut 7 bases from V and 8 bases from J, with 8 bases between. CDR3 protein: CSVYPEAFF. CDR3 bases: TGCAGTGTCTACCCAGAAGCTTTCTTT.

V gene TRBV24-1 combines with J gene TRBJ2-3; the match to TRBD2 covers 8 bases. Unmatched junction bases numbered 10, after V lost 5 bases and J lost 4 bases. Germline V gene lookup returns CDR1 KGHDR and CDR2 SFDVKD. There are 16 residues in the CDR3. CDR3 residues: CATSATRGGPPDTQYF. CDR3 coding DNA: TGTGCCACCAGTGCCACCCGGGGGGGGCCCCCAGATACGCAGTATTTT.

The V and J genes are TRBV19 and TRBJ2-1; TRBD2 is a possible D gene (7 bases). Trimming left V 5 bases short and J 3 bases short, with 11 bases between. Germline assignment: CDR1 LNHDA and CDR2 SQIVND (reference sequence). This CDR3 region has 14 residues. CDR3 nucleotides: TGTGCCAGTAGTGGACTAGGGGGCTACAATGAGCAGTTCTTC. It specifies CASSGLGGYNEQFF.

This clone was recorded once. The chain links TRBV11-2 to TRBJ2-7; 7 bases agree with TRBD1. V lost 0 bases to trimming and J lost 12 bases; unmatched junction nucleotides: 8. Germline lookup yields CDR1 SGHAT and CDR2 FQNNGV. CDR3 length: 13 amino acids. CDR3 sequence reads: CASSLESDRVPYF. The CDR3 nucleotides are TGTGCCAGCAGCTTAGAGAGCGACAGGGTGCCGTACTTC.

In its sample, this clone was seen a few times. The genes are TRBV30 and TRBJ1-2; a possible D gene is TRBD1 (6 bases). V was trimmed by 3 bases and J by 4 bases, leaving 21 bases between them. The CDR3 consists of 16 residues. The germline gives CDR1 GTSNPN, CDR2 SVGIG (reference sequence). The chain's CDR3 is CAWSLPHREKAYGYTF. CDR3 nucleotide sequence: TGTGCCTGGAGCCTACCACACAGGGAAAAGGCCTATGGCTACACCTTC.

The chain combines TRBV30 with TRBJ2-3, with 7 bases that match TRBD2. The trim removed 2 bases at V and 6 bases at J, leaving 11 bases unmatched. The germline V gene encodes CDR1 GTSNPN and CDR2 SVGIG (reference sequence). The CDR3 is made up of 15 amino acids. CDR3 coding DNA: TGTGCCTGGAGTATGGGCGGGGGTGCGGTGGATACGCAGTATTTT. Translated, it gives CAWSMGGGAVDTQYF.

V is TRBV4-2 and J is TRBJ1-4; TRBD1 matches at 9 bases. CDR1 is LGHNA and CDR2 is YNFKEQ in the germline V gene. CDR3 size: 16 residues. After removal of 1 base from V and 5 bases from J, the junction contained 5 bases not matched to a gene. The CDR3 nucleotides read TGTGCCAGCAGCCAAGGTAACGGACAGGGGAATGAAAAACTGTTTTTT. As protein: CASSQGNGQGNEKLFF.

V gene TRBV5-6 combines with J gene TRBJ1-2; TRBD1 agrees at 9 bases. The CDR3 loop spans 13 amino acids. V was pared by 4 bases and J by 5 bases, with 3 bases of the junction left unmatched. Germline V gene sequence: CDR1 SGHDT, CDR2 YYEEEE. The CDR3 DNA reads TGTGCCAGCAGCGTGGGACAGGGTTATGGCTACACCTTC. It specifies CASSVGQGYGYTF.

The J gene is TRBJ2-5, the V gene TRBV7-6, with 8 bases matching TRBD2. The CDR3 runs to 14 residues. Germline CDR1 reads SGHVS; CDR2 reads FNYEAQ. The junction had 3 bases not matched to a gene; V was cut back by 1 base and J by 5 bases. The CDR3 region is CASSLVGGGETQYF. The CDR3 DNA sequence: TGTGCCAGCAGCTTAGTGGGCGGGGGGGAGACCCAGTACTTC. Together with reference TRBV7-6 and TRBJ2-5, the CDR3 gives the full variable domain: GAGVSQSPRYKVTKRGQDVALRCDPISGHVSLYWYRQALGQGPEFLTYFNYEAQQDKSGLPNDRFSAERPEGSISTLTIQRTEQRDSAMYRCASSLVGGGETQYFGPGTRLLVL.

A single count supports this clone. The V and J genes are TRBV5-1 and TRBJ2-7, with a weak D call TRBD2 (6 bases). Deletions cut 3 bases from V and 0 bases from J, with 13 bases between. CDR1 is SGHRS and CDR2 is YFSETQ in the germline V gene. This CDR3 comprises 15 residues. CDR3 residues: CASSWGDRSSYEQYF. CDR3 in DNA: TGCGCCAGCAGCTGGGGGGACCGAAGCTCCTACGAGCAGTACTTC.

The chain uses TRBV6-5 and TRBJ1-5; TRBD1 might be the D (5 bases). Germline CDR1 MNHEY, CDR2 SVGAGI. Trimming pared 6 bases from V and 4 bases from J, leaving 16 bases between. The CDR3 is 15 residues long. The CDR3 bases are TGTGCCAGCAGCAACTGGGGGGGTCCAAATCAGCCCCAGCATTTT. Translation gives CASSNWGGPNQPQHF.

In DNA, the CDR3 is TGTGCCTGGGTTTTGGACAGGGTGACTGAAGCTTTCTTT. As protein: CAWVLDRVTEAFF. The rearrangement joins TRBV30 to TRBJ1-1; 8 positions agree with TRBD1. Germline-derived CDR1 and CDR2 are GTSNPN and SVGIG (reference sequence). The CDR3 totals 13 residues. Trimming cost V 5 bases and J 5 bases; bases outside gene matches: 7.

V gene TRBV28 combines with J gene TRBJ2-2; D is undetermined. CDR1 is MDHEN, CDR2 SYDVKM, per germline. The CDR3 is 13 residues long. Trimming stripped 6 bases from V and 3 bases from J, with 8 bases between. CDR3 DNA: TGTGCCAGCAGCTCTGGCTACACCGGGGAGCTGTTTTTT. It codes for CASSSGYTGELFF.

In nucleotides, the CDR3 is TGTGCCAGCAGCTTTCTGGACAGGGGAAACACCATATATTTT. Translated, it gives CASSFLDRGNTIYF. The chain couples TRBV7-2 to TRBJ1-3; 7 nucleotides agree with TRBD1. Germline V gene sequence: CDR1 SGHTA, CDR2 FQGNSA. Losses at the gene ends were 3 bases for V and 4 bases for J; bases not matched to a gene: 3. CDR3 length: 14 amino acids.

This rearrangement joins TRBV9 to TRBJ2-7; 11 bases align to TRBD1. The germline V gene has CDR1 SGDLS and CDR2 YYNGEE. This CDR3 comprises 15 residues. The junction had 6 bases not matched to a gene; V was cut back by 3 bases and J by 4 bases. CDR3 in amino acids: CASSAWGTGGYEQYF. The CDR3 DNA sequence: TGTGCCAGCAGCGCGTGGGGGACAGGGGGTTACGAGCAGTACTTC.

The rearrangement links TRBV5-1 to TRBJ1-2, with 9 positions matching TRBD1. Germline values: CDR1 SGHRS, CDR2 YFSETQ. This CDR3 is 17 amino acids long. The trim removed 1 base at V and 0 bases at J, leaving 7 bases unmatched. This CDR3 reads CASSLMDRGGSNYGYTF. CDR3 nucleotide sequence: TGCGCCAGCAGCTTGATGGACAGGGGAGGCTCTAACTATGGCTACACCTTC.

This clone was seen once. This CDR3 is CASSPSSGGRGEQYF. DNA for the CDR3: TGTGCCAGCAGCCCGTCTTCAGGGGGCCGGGGCGAGCAGTACTTC. The gene calls are TRBV3-1 (or the pseudogene TRBV3-2) and TRBJ2-7; TRBD1 matches at 8 bases. The CDR3 has 15 residues. Germline V gene sequence: CDR1 LGHDT, CDR2 YNNKEL (reference sequence). After removal of 4 bases from V and 6 bases from J, the junction contained 11 bases not matched to a gene.

The chain joins TRBV5-1 to TRBJ2-7; possibly TRBD1 for D (5 bases). The CDR3 is 13 residues long. Trimming removed 5 bases from V and 0 bases from J, with 9 bases in between. Per the germline V gene, CDR1 is SGHRS and CDR2 is YFSETQ. The CDR3 DNA sequence: TGCGCCAGCAGTGGGGCAGCCTCCTACGAGCAGTACTTC. Encoded protein: CASSGAASYEQYF.

This clone was detected a few times. The chain recombines TRBV21-1 with TRBJ1-5. TRBV21-1 is described as a pseudogene. CDR3 length: 14 residues. CDR3 sequence: CASSKGGGNQPQHF. CDR3 sequence (DNA): TGTGCCAGCAGCAAAGGGGGGGGGAATCAGCCCCAGCATTTT.

The chain is built from TRBV30 and TRBJ1-4, with a weak D call TRBD1 (6 bases). Germline-derived CDR1 and CDR2 are GTSNPN and SVGIG (reference sequence). The CDR3 is 14 amino acids. Between the trimmed V and J ends, which lost 0 bases and 8 bases, there was a span of 13 bases. The CDR3 DNA sequence: TGTGCCTGGAGTGTGCGGGGGGCTGGGGAAAAACTGTTTTTT. Residues: CAWSVRGAGEKLFF.

The chain couples TRBV7-6 to TRBJ1-5; 10 bases fit TRBD1. This CDR3 has 15 amino acids. Germline values: CDR1 SGHVS, CDR2 FNYEAQ. The V gene end was trimmed by 3 bases and the J gene end by 2 bases; junction bases not matched to a gene: 1. CDR3 loop: CASSLGTGGNQPQHF. CDR3 nucleotides: TGTGCCAGCAGCTTGGGGACAGGGGGCAATCAGCCCCAGCATTTT.